This TCR beta chain is drawn from a study of blood T cell repertoires in COVID-19. With 3 bases clipped from V and 7 bases from J, the junction kept 7 bases outside the gene matches. The CDR3 extends over 14 amino acids. Germline V gives CDR1 LNHDA, CDR2 SQIVND (reference sequence). Only a few counts were recorded for this clone. Assay: immunoSEQ multiplex PCR; the TCRdb copy retains only in-frame clones and omits some. The profile shows some 110,000 clones, approximately 85% of them singletons. The source of this sequence is a man aged 50 to 60 with acute or convalescent COVID-19. The genes are TRBV19 and TRBJ1-2, with 8 nucleotides matching TRBD1. The sample taken for sequencing was peripheral blood. The CDR3 region has the DNA TGTGCCAGTAGTATTGACAGGGGTCGGGGTGGCTACACCTTC. Amino acids: CASSIDRGRGGYTF.